These 27 T cell receptor beta chains were all obtained from the same sample, sequenced in a study of blood T cells in healthy people across ages. With a J-beta primer mix and a sample-barcoded 5' primer, a second PCR ran roughly 6 to 12 cycles. A single record per CDR3 protein comes from TCRdb applying MiXCR to the 5' RACE reads. This sample has about 720,000 distinct CDR3 sequences, with roughly 20% found just once. Sequenced: blood. The source is a man between 65 and 85 years old in good health.

This chain links TRBV12-3 or TRBV12-4 with TRBJ2-2; D possibly uses TRBD1 or TRBD2 (5 bases each). V lost 4 bases and J lost 4, with 16 bases in between. The CDR3 totals 16 residues. The CDR3 loop is CASSSGRVGSTGELFF. CDR3 DNA sequence: TGTGCCAGCAGTTCAGGGCGGGTAGGGTCCACCGGGGAGCTGTTTTTT.

The rearrangement links TRBV12-3 or TRBV12-4 to TRBJ1-1; a weak D match, TRBD1 (6 bases). Trimming stripped 5 bases from V and 1 base from J, with 11 bases between. The CDR3 extends over 14 amino acids. CDR3 DNA sequence: TGTGCCAGCAGTACCCACAGGGAGAACACTGAAGCTTTCTTT. Encoded protein: CASSTHRENTEAFF.

This clonotype came up a few times. V usage is TRBV3-1 and J usage is TRBJ2-2, with 7 bases that match TRBD2. The CDR3 extends over 16 amino acids. The germline gives CDR1 LGHDT, CDR2 YNNKEL (reference sequence). The junction had 7 bases not matched to a gene; V was cut back by 0 bases and J by 6 bases. CDR3 DNA sequence: TGTGCCAGCAGCCAAGATCAACGGGGGAGGGCCGGGGAGCTGTTTTTT. Protein sequence: CASSQDQRGRAGELFF.

The V call is TRBV6-5, the J call TRBJ1-2; a weak D match, TRBD1 (6 bases). V was trimmed by 4 bases and J by 2 bases, leaving 11 bases between them. The CDR3 is 14 residues long. Germline V CDR1 and CDR2: MNHEY, SVGAGI. CDR3 in amino acids: CASSSQQGNYGYTF. CDR3 coding DNA: TGTGCCAGCAGTTCGCAACAGGGCAACTATGGCTACACCTTC.

This clonotype has just a few counts. The chain is built from TRBV29-1 and TRBJ1-4; D remains unclear. CDR1 is SQVTM, CDR2 ANQGSEA, per germline. The CDR3 totals 13 residues. CDR3 DNA: TGCAGTGCCGCGGCAGTCAATAATGAAAAACTGTTTTTT. Translation: CSAAAVNNEKLFF.

This clonotype appeared a few times. V gene TRBV27 combines with J gene TRBJ1-2; 8 bases agree with TRBD1. V lost 4 bases and J lost 8; bases outside the gene matches: 9. Germline V gene sequence: CDR1 MNHEY, CDR2 SMNVEV (reference sequence). This CDR3 has 14 residues. The CDR3 bases are TGTGCCAGCAGTTCCACGGGACAGGTGGAGGGCTACACCTTC. As protein: CASSSTGQVEGYTF.

This clonotype was counted only a few times. This sequence joins TRBV6-1 and TRBJ1-5, with a weak D call TRBD1 (6 bases). Deletions cut 7 bases from V and 4 bases from J, with 20 bases between. This CDR3 is built from 16 residues. CDR1 and CDR2 from the germline V gene are MNHNS and SASEGT. As DNA, the CDR3 is TGTGCCAGCATCAGTACATCCGGGACACAAAATCAGCCCCAGCATTTT. This codes for CASISTSGTQNQPQHF.

The CDR3 nucleotides are TGCAGTGCTAGAGAGACCCGTTTTTCGAGCGGAGGCACTGAAGCTTTCTTT. It yields the protein CSARETRFSSGGTEAFF. The rearrangement links TRBV20-1 to TRBJ1-1; D is ambiguous. Looked up from germline, CDR1 is DFQATT and CDR2 is SNEGSKA (reference sequence). The CDR3 totals 17 residues. V was clipped by 0 bases and J by 4 bases, with 21 bases between them.

The chain joins TRBV5-6 to TRBJ1-5; D is possibly TRBD1 (5 bases). The germline V and J ends were trimmed by 4 bases and 1 base, with 9 bases remaining between them. Germline lookup yields CDR1 SGHDT and CDR2 YYEEEE. The CDR3 totals 14 residues. The CDR3 DNA is TGTGCCAGCAGCGATGAGGGGAGCAATCAGCCCCAGCATTTT. Encoded protein: CASSDEGSNQPQHF.

About this clonotype itself: It is likely a read error, because the conserved phenylalanine at the end of the CDR3 is missing. This sequence joins TRBV20-1 and TRBJ2-3; unclear D gene. This CDR3 spans 13 amino acids. V was cut by 3 bases and J by 2 bases, with 9 bases left in between. The V gene's germline CDR1 is DFQATT and CDR2 SNEGSKA (reference sequence). CDR3 sequence reads: CSASNNLTDTQYL. Here the CDR3 DNA reads TGCAGTGCTAGCAATAACCTCACAGATACGCAGTATTTG.

This clonotype came up a few times. V usage is TRBV5-5 and J usage is TRBJ1-1; possible D gene TRBD1, 5 bases. Germline CDR1 reads SGHKS; CDR2 reads YYEKEE (reference sequence). The CDR3 totals 15 residues. Trimming pared 4 bases from V and 11 bases from J, leaving 24 bases between. CDR3 region: CASSMGQFLGVDAFF. As DNA, the CDR3 is TGTGCCAGCAGCATGGGGCAATTTTTAGGGGTTGATGCTTTCTTT.

In its sample, this clonotype was seen a few times. The V gene is TRBV6-2 or TRBV6-3, the J gene TRBJ2-5; 8 bases are shared with TRBD1. Germline CDR1 is MNHEY and CDR2 is SVGEGT. Unmatched junction bases numbered 8, after V lost 8 bases and J lost 3 bases. CDR3 length: 14 amino acids. The CDR3 reads CASRGRGREETQYF. The CDR3, as DNA: TGTGCCAGCCGGGGCAGGGGGCGCGAAGAGACCCAGTACTTC.

This clonotype was observed a handful of times. The gene calls are TRBV5-5 and TRBJ1-1; tentatively, D is TRBD1 (5 bases). Per the germline V gene, CDR1 is SGHKS and CDR2 is YYEKEE (reference sequence). Trimming pared 1 base from V and 4 bases from J, leaving 20 bases between. The CDR3 spans 17 residues. The CDR3 reads CASSLRPIRGGSTEAFF. CDR3 DNA: TGTGCCAGCAGCTTGCGGCCGATTCGGGGCGGAAGCACTGAAGCTTTCTTT.

The chain is built from TRBV18 and TRBJ1-1; no clear D. The ends were cut back, 1 base at V and 4 bases at J, with 16 bases in the middle. The germline gives CDR1 KGHSH, CDR2 LQKENI. This CDR3 has 16 amino acids. This CDR3 is CASSPLDFLTGTEAFF. As DNA, the CDR3 is TGTGCCAGCTCACCACTTGACTTCTTAACCGGCACTGAAGCTTTCTTT.

The gene calls are TRBV3-1 and TRBJ1-1; D possibly corresponds to TRBD1 (5 bases). With 10 bases removed from V and 1 base from J, the gap between germline ends came to 13 bases. This CDR3 has 13 amino acids. Germline CDR1 and CDR2: LGHDT and YNNKEL (reference sequence). The CDR3 protein is CATAGTANTEAFF. In DNA, the CDR3 is TGTGCCACTGCCGGGACGGCGAACACTGAAGCTTTCTTT.

The table lists this clonotype with many counts. This chain links TRBV4-3 with TRBJ2-5; TRBD2 aligns across 7 bases. The J segment lost 5 bases and the V segment lost 0 bases, leaving 6 bases of the junction unmatched. Germline CDR1 is LGHNA and CDR2 is YSLEER. The CDR3 has 15 amino acids. Here the CDR3 DNA reads TGCGCCAGCAGCCAAGATGGCGGGAGCGGTGAGACCCAGTACTTC. Amino acid sequence: CASSQDGGSGETQYF.

The rearrangement uses TRBV19 and TRBJ1-5; D is possibly TRBD1 (6 bases). The CDR3 extends over 15 amino acids. The germline V gene has CDR1 LNHDA and CDR2 SQIVND (reference sequence). V was cut by 4 bases and J by 5 bases, with 15 bases left in between. CDR3 sequence: CASSRRGLTDQPQHF. CDR3 nucleotide sequence: TGTGCCAGTAGTAGGCGGGGGCTTACCGATCAGCCCCAGCATTTT.

The chain employs TRBV20-1 and TRBJ1-6; D uncertain. The germline V gene encodes CDR1 DFQATT and CDR2 SNEGSKA (reference sequence). The ends were cut back, 0 bases at V and 8 bases at J, with 11 bases in the middle. The CDR3 sequence is 14 residues long. The CDR3 reads CSARDRTDHSPLHF. For the CDR3, the DNA is TGCAGTGCTAGAGACAGGACTGATCATTCACCCCTCCACTTT.

This clonotype was seen only a few times. V is TRBV9 and J is TRBJ1-2; D is ambiguous. Trimming took 3 bases from V and 8 from J, leaving 5 bases between them. Germline lookup yields CDR1 SGDLS and CDR2 YYNGEE. This CDR3 is built from 10 residues. The CDR3 DNA sequence: TGTGCCAGCAGCGGACCCGGCTACACCTTC. This sequence encodes CASSGPGYTF.

The chain is built from TRBV28 and TRBJ2-1; D perhaps matches TRBD1 (6 bases). Germline CDR1 MDHEN, CDR2 SYDVKM. Trimming took off 1 base at V and 2 bases at J, with 18 bases between the two ends. The CDR3 spans 18 residues. CDR3 residues: CASSLSGTPRRPYNEQFF. The CDR3 DNA reads as TGTGCCAGCAGTTTATCCGGGACACCCAGGAGGCCCTACAATGAGCAGTTCTTC.

V gene TRBV5-1 combines with J gene TRBJ2-3, with 10 bases fitting TRBD2. Germline trimming cut 0 bases from V and 0 bases from J; bases unmatched to any gene: 4. The length of the CDR3 is 17 residues. Looked up from germline, CDR1 is SGHRS and CDR2 is YFSETQ. In DNA form, the CDR3 reads TGCGCCAGCAGCTTGGCAGCTAGCGGGGGAAGCACAGATACGCAGTATTTT. Translation gives CASSLAASGGSTDTQYF.

The chain carries TRBV6-2 or TRBV6-3 and TRBJ2-1; tentative D call: TRBD2 (5 bases). Germline CDR1 reads MNHEY; CDR2 reads SVGEGT. This CDR3 has 14 amino acids. The ends were cut back, 6 bases at V and 8 bases at J, with 17 bases in the middle. The CDR3 DNA reads as TGTGCCAGCAGCTTCAGGACGGGAAAGGATGAGCAGTTCTTC. Translation: CASSFRTGKDEQFF.

This clonotype occurred a few times. V gene TRBV29-1 combines with J gene TRBJ2-1; TRBD2 aligns across 13 bases. J lost 4 bases, V lost 2 bases, and 11 bases had no gene match. Germline V gene data show CDR1 as SQVTM and CDR2 as ANQGSEA. This CDR3 region has 18 residues. The chain's CDR3 is CSVEKRTSGGITYNEQFF. Here the CDR3 DNA reads TGCAGCGTTGAAAAGAGGACTAGCGGGGGTATTACGTACAATGAGCAGTTCTTC.

A word on this clonotype: This could be a read error, since a much larger clone is one nucleotide away. The chain couples TRBV20-1 to TRBJ2-1, with 10 bases identical to TRBD2. Germline CDR1 reads DFQATT; CDR2 reads SNEGSKA (reference sequence). V shed 5 bases, J shed 4 bases, and the junction held 2 bases outside the gene matches. CDR3 length equals 13 residues. CDR3 amino acids: CSAPSGGYNEQFF. CDR3 in DNA: TGCAGTGCTCCTAGCGGGGGTTACAATGAGCAGTTCTTC.

The chain couples TRBV20-1 to TRBJ1-4; no definite D call. The CDR3 spans 12 residues. Germline values: CDR1 DFQATT, CDR2 SNEGSKA (reference sequence). V lost 3 bases and J 8 bases, leaving 10 bases between the germline ends. Here the CDR3 DNA reads TGCAGTGCTAGGTGGGGAGACGAAAAACTGTTTTTT. It encodes CSARWGDEKLFF.

This clonotype was found many times. The chain couples TRBV9 to TRBJ1-4; 7 positions match TRBD1. There are 15 residues in the CDR3. Germline CDR1 and CDR2: SGDLS and YYNGEE. V lost 0 bases and J lost 7; bases outside the gene matches: 6. CDR3 sequence: CASSVADREGEKLFF. Here the CDR3 DNA reads TGTGCCAGCAGCGTAGCTGACAGGGAAGGTGAAAAACTGTTTTTT.

Of note for this clonotype: At one end, the junction sequence differs from germline, possibly due to a read error. This chain uses TRBV6-9 with TRBJ1-3; D is unresolved. CDR3 size: 12 residues. CDR1 MNHGY and CDR2 SVAAGI come from the germline V gene. The CDR3 here is CASRTPGNTVYF. CDR3 nucleotide sequence: TGTGCCAGCAGGACGCCTGGAAACACCGTATATTTT.